These T cell receptor beta chains were read from a single sample in a study of shared clonotypes between healthy human individuals. Assay: immunoSEQ multiplex PCR; the TCRdb copy retains only in-frame clones and omits some. Among approximately 500,000 clones listed, about 79% were seen once. Sequenced sample: PBMCs. These receptors originate from a woman aged 40 to 50 in good health. Some clones in this sample may be carry-over from other donors' samples. Each CDR3 is given with its conserved first and last residue. D genes are given only for firm matches. Not every row has a clone size; where given, it reads once, few, many or a size class.

>few|TRBV10-3|TRBJ2-1|TRBD2
CAISEPRGLAGRVDEQFF
TGTGCCATCAGTGAGCCCCGGGGACTAGCGGGGAGGGTCGATGAGCAGTTCTTC
>.|TRBV7-2|TRBJ1-5|.
CASSLGQGSNQPQHF
TGTGCCAGCAGCTTAGGGCAGGGTAGCAATCAGCCCCAGCATTTT
>once|TRBV5-5|TRBJ1-1|TRBD1
CASSPEQGRGAEAFF
TGTGCCAGCAGCCCGGAACAGGGGAGAGGGGCTGAAGCTTTCTTT
>.|TRBV6-1|TRBJ2-1|TRBD2
CASTRGTSGNNEQFF
TGTGCCAGCACCCGCGGGACTAGCGGGAACAATGAGCAGTTCTTC
>.|TRBV10-2|TRBJ2-1|.
CASTGGPYNEQFF
TGCGCCAGTACCGGGGGCCCCTACAATGAGCAGTTCTTC
>.|TRBV14|TRBJ2-5|.
CASSQGRTRQETQYF
TGTGCCAGCAGCCAAGGGCGGACACGGCAAGAGACCCAGTACTTC
>.|TRBV2|TRBJ1-2|.
CASSGLDGNYGYTF
TGTGCCAGCAGTGGACTGGACGGGAACTATGGCTACACCTTC
>.|TRBV7-8|TRBJ2-2|.
CASSLVYGGLNTGELFF
TGTGCCAGCAGCTTAGTATATGGGGGGTTGAACACCGGGGAGCTGTTTTTT
>once|TRBV27|TRBJ2-1|TRBD1
CANTLPGDRPSQQFF
TGTGCCAACACTCTTCCGGGGGACAGGCCAAGTCAGCAGTTCTTC
>.|TRBV19|TRBJ2-7|TRBD1
CASTRDRQAYEQYF
TGTGCCAGTACCCGGGACAGGCAAGCCTACGAGCAGTACTTC
>.|TRBV7-9|TRBJ1-4|.
CASSLSGGVNEKLFF
TGTGCCAGCAGCCTGAGTGGGGGGGTTAATGAAAAACTGTTTTTT
>.|TRBV28|TRBJ2-1|TRBD2
CASSLAGTSFIYEQFF
TGTGCCAGCAGTCTTGCCGGGACTAGCTTTATATATGAGCAGTTCTTC
>.|TRBV5-4|TRBJ1-2|TRBD1
CASSRRETGDGYTF
TGTGCCAGCAGCCGCCGAGAGACAGGGGATGGCTACACCTTC
>.|TRBV27|TRBJ2-1|.
CASSFGAGSRDEQFF
TGTGCCAGCAGTTTCGGGGCAGGGTCCAGGGATGAGCAGTTCTTC
>.|TRBV7-2|TRBJ2-5|TRBD2
CASSLGVTSGRQETQYF
TGTGCCAGCAGCTTAGGGGTGACTAGCGGTCGCCAAGAGACCCAGTACTTC
>.|TRBV28|TRBJ2-7|.
CASSSPGHSYEQYF
TGTGCCAGCAGTTCTCCGGGACACTCCTACGAGCAGTACTTC
>.|TRBV29-1|TRBJ2-5|TRBD2
CSVGAGGEGETQYF
TGCAGCGTTGGGGCGGGAGGGGAGGGGGAGACCCAGTACTTC
>.|TRBV18|TRBJ1-2|.
CASSPPYGGDGYTF
TGTGCCAGCTCACCACCCTACGGGGGGGATGGCTACACCTTC
>.|TRBV30|TRBJ2-1|.
CAWSPWRDNNEQFF
TGTGCCTGGAGTCCGTGGCGGGATAACAATGAGCAGTTCTTC
>.|TRBV2|TRBJ1-1|.
CASRGDLNTEAFF
TGTGCCAGCAGGGGGGACTTGAACACTGAAGCTTTCTTT
>few|TRBV15|TRBJ1-1|.
CATSRDMGTEAFF
TGTGCCACCAGCAGAGATATGGGGACTGAAGCTTTCTTT
>few|TRBV27|TRBJ2-1|.
CASSRRVQLSYNEQFF
TGTGCCAGCAGTCGACGGGTACAACTTTCCTACAATGAGCAGTTCTTC
>once|TRBV28|TRBJ1-2|.
CASSPPGWSYGYTF
TGTGCCAGCAGTCCACCTGGTTGGTCCTATGGCTACACCTTC
>.|TRBV9|TRBJ2-7|TRBD2
CASSVTSGSYEQYF
TGTGCCAGCAGCGTAACTAGCGGCTCCTACGAGCAGTACTTC
>.|TRBV28|TRBJ2-1|TRBD2
CASSLVLAEYNEQFF
TGTGCCAGCAGTTTAGTCCTAGCGGAATACAATGAGCAGTTCTTC
>.|TRBV6-1|TRBJ1-5|.
CASSEDGGSNQPQHF
TGTGCCAGCAGTGAAGATGGAGGAAGCAATCAGCCCCAGCATTTT
>.|TRBV28|TRBJ1-1|TRBD1
CASSGLGDRGPHEAFF
TGTGCCAGCAGTGGCCTCGGGGACAGGGGACCTCATGAAGCTTTCTTT
>.|TRBV10-3|TRBJ2-1|.
CAISEGSGGYNEQFF
TGTGCCATCAGTGAGGGATCCGGGGGATACAATGAGCAGTTCTTC
>.|TRBV5-6|TRBJ2-7|TRBD2
CASSLGGQGGVEQYF
TGTGCCAGCAGCTTGGGCGGTCAGGGAGGGGTCGAGCAGTACTTC
>.|TRBV5-1|TRBJ2-3|.
CASSTADTQYF
TGCGCCAGCAGCACCGCAGATACGCAGTATTTT
>.|TRBV4-1|TRBJ1-4|TRBD1
CASSHDRATNEKLFF
TGCGCCAGCAGCCATGACAGGGCAACTAATGAAAAACTGTTTTTT
>few|TRBV15|TRBJ2-1|.
CATSRFSEQFF
TGTGCCACCAGCAGATTCAGTGAGCAGTTCTTC
>.|TRBV4-1|TRBJ2-1|.
CASSRPGRYNEQFF
TGCGCCAGCAGCCGGCCGGGACGTTACAATGAGCAGTTCTTC
>.|TRBV5-4|TRBJ1-1|TRBD1
CASNNRGSDTEAFF
TGTGCCAGCAACAACAGGGGTTCGGACACTGAAGCTTTCTTT
>once|TRBV28|TRBJ2-1|TRBD2
CASSPSTSGRYNEQFF
TGTGCCAGCAGCCCCTCGACTAGCGGGAGGTATAATGAGCAGTTCTTC
>few|TRBV2|TRBJ2-4|.
CASSWDTNIQYF
TGTGCCAGCAGTTGGGACACTAACATTCAGTACTTC
>few|TRBV28|TRBJ2-7|.
CASSTSTRPYEQYF
TGTGCCAGCAGTACCTCGACTAGACCCTACGAGCAGTACTTC
>.|TRBV28|TRBJ2-7|.
CASRPGTHATEQYF
TGTGCCAGCAGACCCGGGACCCACGCTACCGAGCAGTACTTC
>.|TRBV4-2|TRBJ1-6|.
CASSQPLLGSAPLHF
TGTGCCAGCAGCCAACCCTTGTTAGGCTCCGCACCCCTCCACTTT
>.|TRBV18|TRBJ2-5|.
CASSPRGPGGETQYF
TGTGCCAGCTCACCCAGAGGGCCCGGGGGAGAGACCCAGTACTTC
>.|TRBV6-5|TRBJ2-7|.
CASSLRGEQYF
TGTGCCAGCAGTCTCAGGGGCGAGCAGTACTTC
>.|TRBV7-6|TRBJ2-1|TRBD1
CASSLRNRGGQFF
TGTGCCAGCAGCTTACGCAACAGGGGCGGGCAGTTCTTC
>.|TRBV7-2|TRBJ2-7|.
CASSSEPGAYEQYF
TGTGCCAGCAGCTCAGAGCCGGGTGCCTACGAGCAGTACTTC
>.|TRBV19|TRBJ2-3|TRBD1
CASSMGQGADTQYF
TGTGCCAGTAGTATGGGACAGGGAGCAGATACGCAGTATTTT
>.|TRBV28|TRBJ1-5|.
CASNTETYNQPQHF
TGTGCCAGCAACACCGAGACGTACAATCAGCCCCAGCATTTT
>few|TRBV5-1|TRBJ2-7|TRBD2
CASSLGQTSGAYEQYF
TGCGCCAGCAGCTTGGGACAGACTAGCGGGGCCTACGAGCAGTACTTC
>.|TRBV7-2|TRBJ2-5|TRBD1
CASSPPGTGRETQYF
TGTGCCAGCAGCCCCCCCGGGACAGGGCGAGAGACCCAGTACTTC
>.|TRBV6-5|TRBJ2-2|.
CATSPRRQNTGELFF
TGTGCCACATCCCCGAGGCGGCAGAACACCGGGGAGCTGTTTTTT
>once|TRBV7-6|TRBJ1-5|TRBD1
CASSLAQGVGQPQHF
TGTGCCAGCAGCTTAGCCCAGGGGGTCGGTCAGCCCCAGCATTTT
>.|TRBV28|TRBJ1-2|TRBD1
CASSLPPGQGLGYTF
TGTGCCAGCAGTTTACCTCCCGGACAGGGTTTGGGCTACACCTTC
>.|TRBV30|TRBJ1-6|.
CAATISYNSPLHF
TGTGCCGCCACCATCTCCTATAATTCACCCCTCCACTTT
>.|TRBV28|TRBJ2-5|.
CASSFSGPQETQYF
TGTGCCAGCAGTTTTTCGGGCCCCCAAGAGACCCAGTACTTC
>.|TRBV5-6|TRBJ2-2|.
CASSLGPPGDESTGELFF
TGTGCCAGCAGCTTGGGCCCGCCGGGGGACGAAAGCACCGGGGAGCTGTTTTTT
>few|TRBV5-1|TRBJ2-7|TRBD2
CASSWGLANYEQYF
TGCGCCAGCAGCTGGGGACTAGCGAACTACGAGCAGTACTTC
>.|TRBV19|TRBJ1-2|.
CASSMGQDYGYTF
TGTGCCAGTAGTATGGGGCAGGACTATGGCTACACCTTC
>many|TRBV5-6|TRBJ2-1|.
CASSPSGTYNEQFF
TGTGCCAGCAGCCCTTCCGGCACCTACAATGAGCAGTTCTTC
>.|TRBV30|TRBJ2-3|.
CAWRGQRFTDTQYF
TGTGCCTGGAGAGGCCAAAGGTTCACAGATACGCAGTATTTT